The 20 T cell receptor beta chains below come from one sample, sequenced in a study of blood T cells in healthy people across ages. Sample-barcoded 5' priming and a J-beta primer mix drove a second PCR of about 6 to 12 cycles. TCRdb used MiXCR to reprocess the 5' RACE reads, holding one entry per CDR3 protein. Of over 1.5 million distinct CDR3 sequences listed, 49% are singletons. Input material: blood. The receptors shown here come from a woman between 40 and 55 years old in good health.

With regard to this clonotype: Germline is not matched at one junction end, which may reflect a read error. V is TRBV6-2 or TRBV6-3 and J is TRBJ1-5; D is unresolved. CDR3 length: 15 amino acids. Germline V gene sequence: CDR1 MNHEY, CDR2 SVGEGT. CDR3 protein: CAGSFQRAPRQPQHF. The DNA of the CDR3 is TGTGCCGGCAGTTTTCAGAGAGCCCCAAGACAGCCCCAGCATTTT.

The chain combines TRBV7-2 with TRBJ2-7; D assignment may be TRBD1 or TRBD2 (6 bases each). The V end was cut by 3 bases, the J end by 9 bases, with 18 bases between. This CDR3 has 14 amino acids. Germline V gene lookup returns CDR1 SGHTA and CDR2 FQGNSA. The chain's CDR3 is CASSFVKGGVGQYF. The CDR3 DNA reads TGTGCCAGCAGCTTTGTAAAGGGGGGTGTGGGGCAGTACTTC.

There are a few counts of this clonotype. The chain employs TRBV7-9 and TRBJ1-2; D may be TRBD1 (6 bases). V was cut by 5 bases and J by 0 bases, with 13 bases left in between. CDR3 length equals 15 residues. Germline V gives CDR1 SEHNR, CDR2 FQNEAQ (reference sequence). The CDR3 is CASSRGQTSNYGYTF. The DNA for the CDR3 is TGTGCCAGCAGCAGAGGACAGACTTCTAACTATGGCTACACCTTC.

The rearrangement links TRBV28 to TRBJ2-1; either TRBD1 or TRBD2 may fit D (6 bases each). CDR1 and CDR2 (germline): MDHEN, SYDVKM. The CDR3 is made up of 16 amino acids. V was pared by 4 bases and J by 0 bases, with 13 bases between. CDR3 DNA: TGTGCCAGCAGTTCCCAAGGGGGGAGCTCCTACAATGAGCAGTTCTTC. The encoded protein is CASSSQGGSSYNEQFF.

This clonotype has a handful of counts. The V call is TRBV4-1, the J call TRBJ2-1; tentative D call: TRBD2 (5 bases). From germline, CDR1 is MGHRA and CDR2 YSYEKL. The CDR3 has 15 residues. V lost 4 bases and J 6 bases, leaving 16 bases between the germline ends. The CDR3 loop is CASSLRDGAINEQFF. In DNA, the CDR3 is TGCGCCAGCAGCCTCCGGGATGGCGCAATCAATGAGCAGTTCTTC.

V gene TRBV5-1 combines with J gene TRBJ1-1, with D unresolved. The germline V gene has CDR1 SGHRS and CDR2 YFSETQ. The CDR3 length is 14 residues. V was shortened by 2 bases and J by 0 bases, with 8 bases between the two germline ends. In DNA form, the CDR3 reads TGCGCCAGCAGCTTAGCAATATTGAACACTGAAGCTTTCTTT. This codes for CASSLAILNTEAFF.

The chain couples TRBV10-3 to TRBJ1-1, with 11 bases aligning to TRBD1. The length of the CDR3 is 15 residues. Losses at the gene ends were 11 bases for V and 5 bases for J; bases not matched to a gene: 13. CDR1 and CDR2 from the germline V gene are ENHRY and SYGVKD. The CDR3 DNA sequence: TGTGCCGCCCGGGGACAGGGGGTCCGTGGGACTGAAGCTTTCTTT. It specifies CAARGQGVRGTEAFF.

This clonotype was counted between two and nine times. The rearrangement uses TRBV28 and TRBJ2-1; D ambiguous. The CDR3 extends over 11 amino acids. Trimming took off 7 bases at V and 4 bases at J, with 5 bases between the two ends. CDR1 is MDHEN, CDR2 SYDVKM, per germline. The CDR3 loop reads CASNKYNEQFF. DNA for the CDR3: TGTGCCAGCAACAAGTACAATGAGCAGTTCTTC.

The V call is TRBV2, the J call TRBJ1-2, with no clear D. The CDR3 consists of 12 residues. Trimming left V 4 bases short and J 8 bases short, with 11 bases between. Germline loops: CDR1 SNHLY, CDR2 FYNNEI. CDR3 loop: CASSATLRGYTF. For the CDR3, the DNA is TGTGCCAGCAGTGCCACGTTAAGAGGCTACACCTTC.

V gene TRBV28 combines with J gene TRBJ1-5; unclear D gene. Trimming cost V 3 bases and J 4 bases, with 10 bases left between them. Looked up from germline, CDR1 is MDHEN and CDR2 is SYDVKM. The CDR3 extends over 14 amino acids. Here the CDR3 DNA reads TGTGCCAGCAGTTTTGTCAGGAAAAATCAGCCCCAGCATTTT. Its protein product is CASSFVRKNQPQHF.

This clonotype was picked up a small number of times. The gene calls are TRBV12-3 or TRBV12-4 and TRBJ2-1; 7 bases map to TRBD2. Trimming took 5 bases from V and 4 from J; bases not matched to a gene: 2. This CDR3 has 13 residues. The CDR3 loop reads CASSNGGYNEQFF. The CDR3 DNA reads TGTGCCAGCAGTAACGGGGGGTACAATGAGCAGTTCTTC.

The chain recombines TRBV11-2 with TRBJ2-5, with 10 bases lining up with TRBD1. The CDR3 runs to 18 residues. In germline, CDR1 is SGHAT, CDR2 FQNNGV. Trimming removed 3 bases from V and 7 bases from J; junction bases left unmatched: 17. CDR3 sequence reads: CASSFHTPPDRGRGTQYF. As DNA, the CDR3 is TGTGCCAGCAGCTTCCATACCCCTCCGGACAGGGGGAGAGGGACCCAGTACTTC.

This sequence joins TRBV3-1 and TRBJ2-3; TRBD2 matches at 11 bases. Trimming took 10 bases from V and 6 from J; bases not matched to a gene: 9. The CDR3 covers 14 residues. Germline V gene sequence: CDR1 LGHDT, CDR2 YNNKEL (reference sequence). CDR3 sequence (DNA): TGTGCCACCCTAGCGGGGGGTTCCACCGATACGCAGTATTTT. This codes for CATLAGGSTDTQYF.

This clonotype came up a few times. The J gene is TRBJ1-6, the V gene TRBV13, with D hard to call. V was trimmed by 9 bases and J by 10 bases, leaving 13 bases between them. CDR1 and CDR2 from the germline V gene are PRHDT and FYEKMQ (reference sequence). The CDR3 loop spans 12 amino acids. The CDR3 region is CASRQGPSPLHF. For the CDR3, the DNA is TGTGCCAGTCGACAAGGTCCGTCACCCCTCCACTTT.

This sequence joins TRBV5-1 and TRBJ1-4; the D gene is possibly TRBD1 (5 bases). Trimming took 4 bases from V and 8 from J, leaving 12 bases between them. This CDR3 contains 13 residues. Germline CDR1 reads SGHRS; CDR2 reads YFSETQ. The CDR3 DNA reads as TGCGCCAGCAGCCCGGGACCGGAGGAAAAACTGTTTTTT. This codes for CASSPGPEEKLFF.

The chain carries TRBV7-2 and TRBJ2-1; D is ambiguous. CDR1 is SGHTA, CDR2 FQGNSA, per germline. The CDR3 covers 14 residues. Trimming cost V 1 base and J 4 bases, with 8 bases left between them. CDR3 bases: TGTGCCAGCAGCTTAGGGGAACAGTACAATGAGCAGTTCTTC. This codes for CASSLGEQYNEQFF. Full variable domain (outside the CDR3, taken from reference TRBV7-2 and TRBJ2-1): GAGVSQSPSNKVTEKGKDVELRCDPISGHTALYWYRQSLGQGLEFLIYFQGNSAPDKSGLPSDRFSAERTGGSVSTLTIQRTQQEDSAVYLCASSLGEQYNEQFFGPGTRLTVL.

V is TRBV27 and J is TRBJ2-1; D is unresolved. Deletions cut 2 bases from V and 7 bases from J, with 15 bases between. CDR1 is MNHEY, CDR2 SMNVEV, per germline (reference sequence). This CDR3 spans 15 amino acids. The CDR3 bases are TGTGCCAGCAGTTTAGTACCTACGGCGGTGAATGAGCAGTTCTTC. Its translation is CASSLVPTAVNEQFF.

This chain uses TRBV7-2 with TRBJ2-7, with 7 positions matching TRBD1. The CDR3 has 13 residues. With 4 bases clipped from V and 7 bases from J, the junction kept 7 bases outside the gene matches. Germline CDR1 reads SGHTA; CDR2 reads FQGNSA. CDR3 region: CASSSTGTAEQYF. CDR3 nucleotide sequence: TGTGCCAGCAGCTCCACCGGGACAGCGGAGCAGTACTTC.

This clonotype was counted between two and nine times. This chain links TRBV4-1 with TRBJ1-4; D unclear. Looked up from germline, CDR1 is MGHRA and CDR2 is YSYEKL. This CDR3 spans 18 amino acids. The V and J ends lost 4 bases and 6 bases respectively, with 24 bases between them. The CDR3 spells CASSLLPGSQTIHEKLFF. The CDR3, as DNA: TGCGCCAGCAGCCTCCTCCCTGGGAGTCAAACCATCCATGAAAAACTGTTTTTT.

The chain couples TRBV5-4 to TRBJ1-2; TRBD1 matches 7 bases. V gave up 4 bases and J gave up 12 bases; unmatched junction bases: 9. The CDR3 runs to 12 residues. The germline gives CDR1 SGHNT, CDR2 YYREEE (reference sequence). CDR3 sequence: CASSGGTAVDTF. In DNA form, the CDR3 reads TGTGCCAGCAGCGGGGGGACAGCTGTGGACACCTTC.